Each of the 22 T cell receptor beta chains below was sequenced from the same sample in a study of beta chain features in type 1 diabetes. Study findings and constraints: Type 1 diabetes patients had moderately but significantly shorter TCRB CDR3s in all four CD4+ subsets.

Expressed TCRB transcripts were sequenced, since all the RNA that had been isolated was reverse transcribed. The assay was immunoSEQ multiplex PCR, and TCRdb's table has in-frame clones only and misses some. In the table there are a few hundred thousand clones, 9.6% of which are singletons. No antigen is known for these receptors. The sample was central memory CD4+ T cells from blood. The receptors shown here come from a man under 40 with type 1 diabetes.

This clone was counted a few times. The CDR3 loop reads CASSQGGGSGGELFF. CDR3 nucleotides: TGTGCCAGCAGCCAGGGCGGGGGAAGTGGCGGGGAGCTGTTTTTT. V is TRBV7-3 and J is TRBJ2-2; 7 bases align to TRBD2. Per the germline V gene, CDR1 is SGHTA and CDR2 is FQGTGA. The CDR3 consists of 15 residues. The ends lost 5 bases at V and 7 bases at J; junction bases unmatched: 10.

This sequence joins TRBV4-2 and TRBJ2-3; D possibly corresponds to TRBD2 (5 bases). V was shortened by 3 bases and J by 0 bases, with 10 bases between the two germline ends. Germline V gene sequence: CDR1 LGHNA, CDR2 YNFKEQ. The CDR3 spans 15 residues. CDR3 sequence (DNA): TGTGCCAGCAGCCAGCGGACTTTAAGCACAGATACGCAGTATTTT. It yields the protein CASSQRTLSTDTQYF.

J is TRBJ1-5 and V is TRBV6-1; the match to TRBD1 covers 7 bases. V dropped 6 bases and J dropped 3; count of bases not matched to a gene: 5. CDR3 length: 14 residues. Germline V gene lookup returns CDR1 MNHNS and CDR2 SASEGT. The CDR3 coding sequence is TGTGCCAGCAGCGCACAGGGGATCAATCAGCCCCAGCATTTT. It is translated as CASSAQGINQPQHF.

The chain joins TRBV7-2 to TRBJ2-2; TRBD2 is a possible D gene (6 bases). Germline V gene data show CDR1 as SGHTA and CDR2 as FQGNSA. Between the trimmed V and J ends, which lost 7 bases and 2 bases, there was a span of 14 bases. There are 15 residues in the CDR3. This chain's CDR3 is CASTPRAGNTGELFF. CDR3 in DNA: TGTGCCAGCACTCCCAGGGCGGGAAACACCGGGGAGCTGTTTTTT.

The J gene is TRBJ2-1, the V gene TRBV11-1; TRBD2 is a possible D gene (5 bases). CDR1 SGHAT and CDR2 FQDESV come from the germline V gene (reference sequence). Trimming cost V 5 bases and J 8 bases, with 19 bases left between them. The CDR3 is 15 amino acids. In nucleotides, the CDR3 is TGTGCCAGCAGCCCTAGGACCGGCGGGTTCGATGAGCAGTTCTTC. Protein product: CASSPRTGGFDEQFF.

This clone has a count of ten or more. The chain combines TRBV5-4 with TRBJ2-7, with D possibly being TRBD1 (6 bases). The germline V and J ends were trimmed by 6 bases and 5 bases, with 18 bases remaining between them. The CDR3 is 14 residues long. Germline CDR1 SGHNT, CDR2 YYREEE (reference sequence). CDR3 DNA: TGTGCCAGCAACTTTAACAGGGTGCCCCACGAGCAGTACTTC. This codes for CASNFNRVPHEQYF.

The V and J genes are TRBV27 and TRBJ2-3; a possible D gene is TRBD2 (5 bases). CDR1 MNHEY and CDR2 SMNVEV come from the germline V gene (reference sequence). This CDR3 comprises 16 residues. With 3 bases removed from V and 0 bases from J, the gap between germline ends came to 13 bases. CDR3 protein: CASSFRLAPSTDTQYF. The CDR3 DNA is TGTGCCAGCAGTTTTCGGCTAGCTCCTAGCACAGATACGCAGTATTTT.

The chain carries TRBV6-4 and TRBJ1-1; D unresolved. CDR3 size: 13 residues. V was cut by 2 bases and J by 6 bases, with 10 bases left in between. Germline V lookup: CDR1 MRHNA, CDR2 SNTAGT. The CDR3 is CASSDERESEAFF. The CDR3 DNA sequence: TGTGCCAGCAGTGACGAGAGGGAGTCTGAAGCTTTCTTT.

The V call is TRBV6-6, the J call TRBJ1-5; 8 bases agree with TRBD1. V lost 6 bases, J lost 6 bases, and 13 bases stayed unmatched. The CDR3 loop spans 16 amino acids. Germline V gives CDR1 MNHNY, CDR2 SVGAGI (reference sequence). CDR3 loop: CASRQGLGTGFQPQHF. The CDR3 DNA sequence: TGTGCCAGCAGGCAGGGCCTGGGGACAGGCTTTCAGCCCCAGCATTTT.

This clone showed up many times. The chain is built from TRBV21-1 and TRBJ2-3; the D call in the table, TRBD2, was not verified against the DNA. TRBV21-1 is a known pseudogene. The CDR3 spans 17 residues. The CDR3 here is CASSKVGTSGSTDTQYF. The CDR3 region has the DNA TGTGCCAGCAGCAAAGTAGGGACTAGCGGCTCCACAGATACGCAGTATTTT.

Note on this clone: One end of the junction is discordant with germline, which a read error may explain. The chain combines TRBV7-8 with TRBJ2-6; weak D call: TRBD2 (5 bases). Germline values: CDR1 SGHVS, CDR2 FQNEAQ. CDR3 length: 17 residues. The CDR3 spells CASSRRTGSYGANVLTF. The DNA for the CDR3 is TGCGCCAGCAGCCGCCGCACGGGAAGTTATGGGGCCAACGTCCTGACTTTC.

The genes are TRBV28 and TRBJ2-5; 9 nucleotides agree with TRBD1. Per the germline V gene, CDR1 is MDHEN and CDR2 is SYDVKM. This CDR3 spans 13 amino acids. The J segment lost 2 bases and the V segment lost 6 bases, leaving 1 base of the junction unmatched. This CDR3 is CASRGTGQETQYF. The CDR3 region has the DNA TGTGCCAGCAGGGGGACAGGGCAAGAGACCCAGTACTTC.

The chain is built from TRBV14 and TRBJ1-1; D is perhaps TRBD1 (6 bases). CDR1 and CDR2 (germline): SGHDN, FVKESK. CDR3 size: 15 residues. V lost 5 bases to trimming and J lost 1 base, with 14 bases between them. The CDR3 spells CASSAQGHRNTEAFF. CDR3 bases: TGTGCCAGCAGCGCACAGGGACACCGGAACACTGAAGCTTTCTTT.

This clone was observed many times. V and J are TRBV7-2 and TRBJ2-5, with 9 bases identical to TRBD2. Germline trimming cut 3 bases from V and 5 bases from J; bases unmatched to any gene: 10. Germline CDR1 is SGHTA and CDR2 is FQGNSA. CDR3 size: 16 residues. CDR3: CASSFRGGRASETQYF. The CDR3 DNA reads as TGTGCCAGCAGCTTTCGGGGCGGGAGGGCCTCGGAGACCCAGTACTTC.

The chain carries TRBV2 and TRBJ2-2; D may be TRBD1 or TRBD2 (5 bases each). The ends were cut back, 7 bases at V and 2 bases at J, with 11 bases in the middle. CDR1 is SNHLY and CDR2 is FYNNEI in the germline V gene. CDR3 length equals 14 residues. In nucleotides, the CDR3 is TGTGCCAGCAAAGGGGACCAAAACACCGGGGAGCTGTTTTTT. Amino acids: CASKGDQNTGELFF.

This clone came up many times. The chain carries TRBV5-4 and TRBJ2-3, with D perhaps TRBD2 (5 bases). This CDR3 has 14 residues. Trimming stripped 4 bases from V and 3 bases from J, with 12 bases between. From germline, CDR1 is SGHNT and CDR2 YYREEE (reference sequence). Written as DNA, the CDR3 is TGTGCCAGCAGCCCTGTAGGAGGAACAGATACGCAGTATTTT. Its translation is CASSPVGGTDTQYF.

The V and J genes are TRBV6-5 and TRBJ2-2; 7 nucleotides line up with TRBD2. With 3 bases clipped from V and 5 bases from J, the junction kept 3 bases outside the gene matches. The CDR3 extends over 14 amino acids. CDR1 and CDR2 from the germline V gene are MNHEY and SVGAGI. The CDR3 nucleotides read TGTGCCAGCAGTTATCTGCGGGAGACCGGGGAGCTGTTTTTT. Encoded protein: CASSYLRETGELFF.

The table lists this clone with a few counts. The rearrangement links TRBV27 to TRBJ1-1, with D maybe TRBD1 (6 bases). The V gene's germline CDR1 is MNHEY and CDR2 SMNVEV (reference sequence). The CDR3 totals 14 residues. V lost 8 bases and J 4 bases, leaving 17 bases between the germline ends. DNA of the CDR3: TGTGCCAGCCCTTTGCCGAGGGGGATCACTGAAGCTTTCTTT. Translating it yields CASPLPRGITEAFF.

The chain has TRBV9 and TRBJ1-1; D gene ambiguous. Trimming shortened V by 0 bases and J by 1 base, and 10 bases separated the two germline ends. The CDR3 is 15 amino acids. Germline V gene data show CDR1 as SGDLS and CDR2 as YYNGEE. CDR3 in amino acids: CASSVDGGGNTEAFF. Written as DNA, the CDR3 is TGTGCCAGCAGCGTAGACGGCGGAGGGAACACTGAAGCTTTCTTT.

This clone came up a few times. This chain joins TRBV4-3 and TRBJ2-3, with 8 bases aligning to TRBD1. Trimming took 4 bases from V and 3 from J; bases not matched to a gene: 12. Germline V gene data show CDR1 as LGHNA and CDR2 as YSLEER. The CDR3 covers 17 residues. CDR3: CASSPSGAGGATDTQYF. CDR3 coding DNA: TGCGCCAGCAGCCCGTCAGGGGCAGGGGGCGCGACAGATACGCAGTATTTT.

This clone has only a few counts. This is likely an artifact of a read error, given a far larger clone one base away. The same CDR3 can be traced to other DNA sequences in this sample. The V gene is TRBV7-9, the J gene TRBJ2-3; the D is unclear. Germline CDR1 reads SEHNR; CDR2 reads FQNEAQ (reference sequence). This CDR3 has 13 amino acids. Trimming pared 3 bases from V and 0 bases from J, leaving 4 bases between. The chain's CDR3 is CASSLDSTDTQYF. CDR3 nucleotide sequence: TGTGCCAGCAGCTTGGATAGCACAGATACGCAGTATTTT.

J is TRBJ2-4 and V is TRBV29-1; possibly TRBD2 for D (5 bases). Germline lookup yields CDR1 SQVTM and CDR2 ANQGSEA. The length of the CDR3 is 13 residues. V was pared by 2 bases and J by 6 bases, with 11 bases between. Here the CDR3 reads CSVETSAGNIQYF. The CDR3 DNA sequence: TGCAGCGTTGAAACTAGTGCCGGAAACATTCAGTACTTC.